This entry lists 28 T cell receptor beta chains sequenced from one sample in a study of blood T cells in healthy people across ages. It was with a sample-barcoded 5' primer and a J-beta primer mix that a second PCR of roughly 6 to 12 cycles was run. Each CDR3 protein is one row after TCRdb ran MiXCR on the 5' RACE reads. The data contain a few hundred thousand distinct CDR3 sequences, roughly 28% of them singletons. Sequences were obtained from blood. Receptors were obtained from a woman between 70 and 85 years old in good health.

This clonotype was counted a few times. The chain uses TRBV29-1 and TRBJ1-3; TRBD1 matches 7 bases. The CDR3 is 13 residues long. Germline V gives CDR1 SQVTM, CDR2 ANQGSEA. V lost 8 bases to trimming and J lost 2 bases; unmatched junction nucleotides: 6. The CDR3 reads CSFRTGTGNTIYF. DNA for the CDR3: TGCAGCTTCAGGACAGGCACTGGAAACACCATATATTTT.

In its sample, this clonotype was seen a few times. DNA for the CDR3: TGTGCCAGCAGGGCGACTATCCAAGAGACCCAGTACTTC. This gives the protein CASRATIQETQYF. V usage is TRBV7-2 and J usage is TRBJ2-5; maybe TRBD2 (5 bases). The CDR3 extends over 13 amino acids. From germline, CDR1 is SGHTA and CDR2 FQGNSA. V was cut by 6 bases and J by 1 base, with 9 bases left in between.

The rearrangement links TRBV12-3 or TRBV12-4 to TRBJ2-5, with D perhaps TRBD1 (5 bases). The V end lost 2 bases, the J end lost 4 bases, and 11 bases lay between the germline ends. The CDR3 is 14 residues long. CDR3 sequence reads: CASSLRGRGETQYF. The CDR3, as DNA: TGTGCCAGCAGTTTAAGGGGCCGTGGAGAGACCCAGTACTTC.

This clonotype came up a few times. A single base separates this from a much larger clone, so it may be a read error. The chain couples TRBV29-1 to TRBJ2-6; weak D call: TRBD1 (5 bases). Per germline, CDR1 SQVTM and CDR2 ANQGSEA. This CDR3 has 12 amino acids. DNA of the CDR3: TGCAGCGCCTCCTCTGGGGCCAACGTCCTGGCTTTC. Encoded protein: CSASSGANVLAF.

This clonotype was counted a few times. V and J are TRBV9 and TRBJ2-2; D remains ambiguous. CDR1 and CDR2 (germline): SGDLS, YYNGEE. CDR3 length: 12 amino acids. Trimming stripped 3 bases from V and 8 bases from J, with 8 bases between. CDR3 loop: CASSDQKGELFF. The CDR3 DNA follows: TGTGCCAGCAGCGACCAGAAAGGGGAGCTGTTTTTT. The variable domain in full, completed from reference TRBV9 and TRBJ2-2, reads DSGVTQTPKHLITATGQRVTLRCSPRSGDLSVYWYQQSLDQGLQFLIQYYNGEERAKGNILERFSAQQFPDLHSELNLSSLELGDSALYFCASSDQKGELFFGEGSRLTVL.

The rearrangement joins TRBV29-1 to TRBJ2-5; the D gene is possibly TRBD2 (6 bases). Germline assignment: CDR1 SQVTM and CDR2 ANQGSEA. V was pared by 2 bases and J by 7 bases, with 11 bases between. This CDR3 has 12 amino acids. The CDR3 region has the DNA TGCAGCGTTGAATGGCGGGGTGGGACCCAGTACTTC. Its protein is CSVEWRGGTQYF.

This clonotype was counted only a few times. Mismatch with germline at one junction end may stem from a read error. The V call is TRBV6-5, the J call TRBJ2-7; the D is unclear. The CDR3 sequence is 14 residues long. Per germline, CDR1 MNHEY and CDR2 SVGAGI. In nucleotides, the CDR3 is TGTGCCGGCAGTTACTCGATCCTGGCCTTCGAGCAGTACTTC. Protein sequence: CAGSYSILAFEQYF.

The CDR3 DNA reads TGTGCCTGGAGGGACATGGGGTATGGCACTGAAGCTTTCTTT. Amino acids: CAWRDMGYGTEAFF. The V and J genes are TRBV30 and TRBJ1-1, with D perhaps TRBD1 (5 bases). CDR1 and CDR2 from the germline V gene are GTSNPN and SVGIG (reference sequence). This CDR3 has 14 amino acids. The V and J ends lost 3 bases and 4 bases respectively, with 15 bases between them.

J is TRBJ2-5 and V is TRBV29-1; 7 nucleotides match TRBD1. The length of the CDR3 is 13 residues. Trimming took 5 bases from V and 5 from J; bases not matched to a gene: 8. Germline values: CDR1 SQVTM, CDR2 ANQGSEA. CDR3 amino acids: CSVKTGTGETQYF. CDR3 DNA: TGCAGCGTTAAGACAGGGACGGGGGAGACCCAGTACTTC.

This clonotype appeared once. CDR3 sequence (DNA): TGTGCCAGCAGTACCGGGACAGGGTCCTACGAGCAGTACTTC. Translation: CASSTGTGSYEQYF. The rearrangement links TRBV12-3 or TRBV12-4 to TRBJ2-1; 9 bases agree with TRBD1. The J call may be mistaken, given a closer DNA end match to TRBJ2-7. The CDR3 length is 14 residues.

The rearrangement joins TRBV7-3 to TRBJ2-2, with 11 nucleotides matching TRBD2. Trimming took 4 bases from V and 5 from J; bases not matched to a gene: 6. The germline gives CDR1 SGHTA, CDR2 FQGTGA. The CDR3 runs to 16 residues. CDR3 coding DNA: TGTGCCAGCAGCTCATTAGCGGGGGGGCCAACCGGGGAGCTGTTTTTT. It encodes CASSSLAGGPTGELFF.

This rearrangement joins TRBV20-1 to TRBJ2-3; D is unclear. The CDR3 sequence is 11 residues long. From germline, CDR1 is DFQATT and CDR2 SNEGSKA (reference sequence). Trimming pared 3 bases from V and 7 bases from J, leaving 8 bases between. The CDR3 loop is CSASNSYTQYF. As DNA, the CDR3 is TGCAGTGCTAGCAATAGTTATACGCAGTATTTT.

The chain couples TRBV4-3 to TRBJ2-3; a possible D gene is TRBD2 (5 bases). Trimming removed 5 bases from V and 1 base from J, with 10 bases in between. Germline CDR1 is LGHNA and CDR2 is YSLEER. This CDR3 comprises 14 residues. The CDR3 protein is CASSEGLRTDTQYF. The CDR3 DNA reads TGCGCCAGCAGCGAAGGACTGCGCACAGATACGCAGTATTTT.

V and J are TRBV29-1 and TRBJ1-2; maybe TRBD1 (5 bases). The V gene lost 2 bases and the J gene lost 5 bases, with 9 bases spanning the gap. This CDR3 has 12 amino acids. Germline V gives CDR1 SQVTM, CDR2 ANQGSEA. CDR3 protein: CSVERGRYGYTF. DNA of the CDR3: TGCAGCGTTGAACGGGGACGATATGGCTACACCTTC. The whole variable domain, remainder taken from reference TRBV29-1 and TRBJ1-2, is SAVISQKPSRDICQRGTSLTIQCQVDSQVTMMFWYRQQPGQSLTLIATANQGSEATYESGFVIDKFPISRPNLTFSTLTVSNMSPEDSSIYLCSVERGRYGYTFGSGTRLTVV.

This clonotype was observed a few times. Written as DNA, the CDR3 is TGCGCCAGCAGCTTGGTTGGGGGGACCACTCAAGAGACCCAGTACTTC. It codes for CASSLVGGTTQETQYF. The J gene is TRBJ2-1, the V gene TRBV5-1, with D possibly TRBD2 on 6 matching bases. With the DNA end fitting TRBJ2-5 better, the J assignment may be wrong. This CDR3 is 16 amino acids long. Germline CDR1 SGHRS, CDR2 YFSETQ.

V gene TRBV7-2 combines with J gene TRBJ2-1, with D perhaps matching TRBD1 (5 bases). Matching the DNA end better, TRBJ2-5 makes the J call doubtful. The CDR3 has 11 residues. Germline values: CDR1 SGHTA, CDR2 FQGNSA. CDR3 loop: CASSVGQTQYF. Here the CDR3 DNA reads TGTGCCAGCAGCGTGGGGCAGACCCAGTACTTC.

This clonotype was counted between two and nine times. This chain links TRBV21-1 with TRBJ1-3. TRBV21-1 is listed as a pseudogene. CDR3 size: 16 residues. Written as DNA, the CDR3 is TGTGCCAGCAGCCTCAAGGGCAGGGAGGCTGGAAACACCATATATTTT. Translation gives CASSLKGREAGNTIYF.

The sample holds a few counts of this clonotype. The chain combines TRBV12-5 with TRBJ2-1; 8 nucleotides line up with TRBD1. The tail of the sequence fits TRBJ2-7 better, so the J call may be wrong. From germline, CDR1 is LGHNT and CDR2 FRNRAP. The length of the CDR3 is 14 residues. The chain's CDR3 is CASGPQGTGHEQYF. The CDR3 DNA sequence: TGTGCTAGTGGTCCCCAAGGGACAGGCCACGAGCAGTACTTC.

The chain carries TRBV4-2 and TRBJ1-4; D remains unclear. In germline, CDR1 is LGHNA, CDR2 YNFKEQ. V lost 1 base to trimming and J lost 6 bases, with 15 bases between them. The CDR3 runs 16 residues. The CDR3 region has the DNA TGTGCCAGCAGCCAAGGGGTTGGCAGGTACGATGAAAAACTGTTTTTT. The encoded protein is CASSQGVGRYDEKLFF.

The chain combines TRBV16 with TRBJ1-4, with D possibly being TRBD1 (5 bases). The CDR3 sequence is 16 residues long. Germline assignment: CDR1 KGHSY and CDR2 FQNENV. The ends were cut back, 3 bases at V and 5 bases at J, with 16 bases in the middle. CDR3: CASSHPGGTSNEKLFF. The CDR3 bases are TGTGCCAGCAGCCACCCCGGGGGGACCAGCAATGAAAAACTGTTTTTT.

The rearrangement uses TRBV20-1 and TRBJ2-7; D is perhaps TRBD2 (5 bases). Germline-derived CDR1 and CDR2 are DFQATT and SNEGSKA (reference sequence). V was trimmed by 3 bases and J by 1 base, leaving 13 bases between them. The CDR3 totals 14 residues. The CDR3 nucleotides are TGCAGTGCTAGCTCAACGGGAAGGTCCTACGAGCAGTACTTC. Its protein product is CSASSTGRSYEQYF.

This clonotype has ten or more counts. This chain's CDR3 is CASSRTRETQYF. Written as DNA, the CDR3 is TGCGCCAGCAGCCGGACTAGGGAGACCCAGTACTTC. V and J are TRBV5-1 and TRBJ2-5; 7 nucleotides line up with TRBD2. The V gene end was trimmed by 4 bases and the J gene end by 5 bases; junction bases not matched to a gene: 2. CDR1 and CDR2 from the germline V gene are SGHRS and YFSETQ. This CDR3 region has 12 residues.

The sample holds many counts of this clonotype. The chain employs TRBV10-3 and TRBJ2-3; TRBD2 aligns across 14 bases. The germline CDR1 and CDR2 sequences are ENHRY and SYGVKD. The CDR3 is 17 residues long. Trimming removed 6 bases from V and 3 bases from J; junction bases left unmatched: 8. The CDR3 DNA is TGTGCCATCAGAGCCGGACTAGCGGGGGGCGTGACAGATACGCAGTATTTT. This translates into CAIRAGLAGGVTDTQYF.

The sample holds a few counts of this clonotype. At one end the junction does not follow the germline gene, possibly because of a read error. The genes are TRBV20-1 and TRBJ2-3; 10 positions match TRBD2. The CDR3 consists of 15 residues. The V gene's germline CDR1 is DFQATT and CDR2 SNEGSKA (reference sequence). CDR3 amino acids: CSTRATSGGTDTQYF. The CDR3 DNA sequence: TGCAGTACTAGAGCCACTAGCGGGGGCACAGATACGCAGTATTTT.

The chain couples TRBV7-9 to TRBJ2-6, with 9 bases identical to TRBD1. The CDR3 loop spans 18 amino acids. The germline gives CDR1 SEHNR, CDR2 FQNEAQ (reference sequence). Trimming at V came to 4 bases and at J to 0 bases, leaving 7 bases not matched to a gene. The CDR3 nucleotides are TGTGCCAGCAGCTCACCGGGACAGGGATACTCTGGGGCCAACGTCCTGACTTTC. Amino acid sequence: CASSSPGQGYSGANVLTF.

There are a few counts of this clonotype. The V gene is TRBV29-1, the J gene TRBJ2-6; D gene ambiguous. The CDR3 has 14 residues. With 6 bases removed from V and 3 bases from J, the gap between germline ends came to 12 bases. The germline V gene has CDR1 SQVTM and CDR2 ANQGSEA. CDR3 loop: CSVREAFGANVLTF. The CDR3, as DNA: TGCAGCGTCCGAGAGGCATTTGGGGCCAACGTCCTGACTTTC.

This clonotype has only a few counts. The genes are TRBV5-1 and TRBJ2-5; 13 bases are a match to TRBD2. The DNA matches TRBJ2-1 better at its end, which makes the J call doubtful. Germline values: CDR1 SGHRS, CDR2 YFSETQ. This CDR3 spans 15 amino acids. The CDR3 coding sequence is TGCGCCAGCAGCTTGGAAATGACTAGCGGGGGGAGGCAGTTCTTC. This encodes CASSLEMTSGGRQFF.

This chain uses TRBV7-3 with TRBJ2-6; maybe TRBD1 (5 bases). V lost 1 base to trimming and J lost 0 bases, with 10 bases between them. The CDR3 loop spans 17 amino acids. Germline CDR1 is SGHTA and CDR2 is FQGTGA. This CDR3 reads CASSLKGESSGANVLTF. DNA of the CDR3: TGTGCCAGCAGCTTAAAAGGGGAATCCTCTGGGGCCAACGTCCTGACTTTC.